A selection of T cell receptor beta chains follows, all from one sample in a study of T cells after yellow fever vaccination. TCRdb fed the 5' RACE reads into MiXCR, producing one record per CDR3 protein. Altogether hundreds of thousands of distinct CDR3 sequences are present, around 4% being singletons, with the ten largest covering around a quarter. This specimen was PBMCs, taken on the day of the yellow fever booster vaccination. Every receptor here comes from a man aged 18-30 years who received the YFV17D yellow fever vaccine. CDR3s include the opening cysteine and the closing phenylalanine or tryptophan. Each record gives: D gene, J gene, clone size, V gene, CDR3 protein, CDR3 DNA. A D gene is named only where the DNA matches it firmly. Where a row states a size, it is once, few, many or the class of an expanded clone; other rows omit it.

D: TRBD1
J: TRBJ2-7
size: many
V: TRBV10-3
CDR3: CAISEGRDRGREQYF
DNA: TGTGCCATCAGCGAGGGCCGGGACAGGGGACGTGAGCAGTACTTC

D: NA
J: TRBJ1-3
size: many
V: TRBV29-1
CDR3: CSASDSDSGNTIYF
DNA: TGCAGCGCTTCGGACTCTGACTCTGGAAACACCATATATTTT

D: NA
J: TRBJ1-1
size: NA
V: TRBV21-1
CDR3: CASSPLIGQGTNTEAFF
DNA: TGTGCCAGCAGCCCCCTAATAGGACAGGGGACGAACACTGAAGCTTTCTTT

D: TRBD2
J: TRBJ2-1
size: NA
V: TRBV24-1
CDR3: CATSASPGRGYNEQFF
DNA: TGTGCCACCTCTGCATCCCCGGGGCGGGGGTACAATGAGCAGTTCTTC

D: NA
J: TRBJ1-3
size: few
V: TRBV28
CDR3: CASSLAFNTIYF
DNA: TGTGCCAGCAGTCTTGCCTTTAACACCATATATTTT

D: NA
J: TRBJ1-1
size: many
V: TRBV20-1
CDR3: CSGAPLNIFAFF
DNA: TGCAGTGGGGCTCCTCTAAACATCTTCGCTTTCTTT

D: TRBD1
J: TRBJ1-1
size: few
V: TRBV7-9
CDR3: CASSLAGTVLHTEAFF
DNA: TGTGCCAGCAGCTTAGCTGGGACAGTCCTACACACTGAAGCTTTCTTT

D: NA
J: TRBJ2-5
size: few
V: TRBV9
CDR3: CASSVDPEETQYF
DNA: TGTGCCAGCAGCGTAGACCCGGAAGAGACCCAGTACTTC

D: NA
J: TRBJ2-5
size: many
V: TRBV5-1
CDR3: CASSLGTQETQYF
DNA: TGTGCCAGCAGCTTGGGGACCCAAGAGACCCAGTACTTC

D: NA
J: TRBJ1-2
size: NA
V: TRBV10-3
CDR3: CAISESPTGANYGYTF
DNA: TGTGCCATCAGTGAGTCGCCGACAGGAGCTAACTATGGCTACACCTTC

D: TRBD1
J: TRBJ2-2
size: few
V: TRBV4-3
CDR3: CASSQESRTGDFGELFF
DNA: TGCGCCAGCAGCCAAGAATCAAGGACAGGGGATTTCGGGGAGCTGTTTTTT

D: TRBD1
J: TRBJ1-2
size: few
V: TRBV4-1
CDR3: CASSLRDRDYGYTF
DNA: TGCGCCAGCAGCCTCCGGGACAGGGACTATGGCTACACCTTC

D: NA
J: TRBJ2-1
size: many
V: TRBV7-3
CDR3: CASRPGRKFF
DNA: TGTGCCAGCAGGCCGGGACGGAAGTTCTTC

D: NA
J: TRBJ2-2
size: NA
V: TRBV14
CDR3: CASSQGKVFTGELFF
DNA: TGTGCCAGCAGCCAAGGGAAGGTGTTCACCGGGGAGCTGTTTTTT

D: NA
J: TRBJ1-6
size: many
V: TRBV7-2
CDR3: CASSLAGDNSPLHF
DNA: TGTGCCAGCAGCTTGGCAGGGGACAATTCACCCCTCCACTTT

D: NA
J: TRBJ1-2
size: many
V: TRBV27
CDR3: CASSLRGAINYGYTF
DNA: TGTGCCAGCAGTTTAAGGGGGGCCATTAACTATGGCTACACCTTC

D: TRBD1
J: TRBJ1-5
size: many
V: TRBV4-3
CDR3: CASSQMRDSHSNQPQHF
DNA: TGCGCCAGCAGCCAGATGCGGGACAGTCATAGCAATCAGCCCCAGCATTTT

D: NA
J: TRBJ1-6
size: many
V: TRBV7-6
CDR3: CASSLKVSYNSPLHF
DNA: TGTGCCAGCAGCTTAAAGGTCTCCTATAATTCACCCCTCCACTTT

D: NA
J: TRBJ2-5
size: many
V: TRBV6-5
CDR3: CASSPWTQETQYF
DNA: TGTGCCAGCAGTCCGTGGACCCAAGAGACCCAGTACTTC

D: NA
J: TRBJ1-1
size: NA
V: TRBV19
CDR3: CASSAGWALGTEAFF
DNA: TGTGCCAGTAGCGCAGGGTGGGCTTTGGGCACTGAAGCTTTCTTT

D: NA
J: TRBJ1-1
size: NA
V: TRBV29-1
CDR3: CSVLGWGTEAFF
DNA: TGCAGCGTTCTGGGATGGGGCACTGAAGCTTTCTTT

D: NA
J: TRBJ1-5
size: many
V: TRBV6-1
CDR3: CASSERGLQPQHF
DNA: TGTGCCAGCAGTGAAAGGGGCTTGCAGCCCCAGCATTTT

D: NA
J: TRBJ2-3
size: many
V: TRBV7-9
CDR3: CASSLRTTWADTQYF
DNA: TGTGCCAGCAGCTTACGGACAACTTGGGCAGATACGCAGTATTTT

D: NA
J: TRBJ2-1
size: NA
V: TRBV12-3/TRBV12-4
CDR3: CASSPHQGSYNEQFF
DNA: TGTGCCAGCAGCCCCCATCAGGGGTCCTACAATGAGCAGTTCTTC

D: NA
J: TRBJ1-1
size: few
V: TRBV12-5
CDR3: CASGKATGTNMNTEAFF
DNA: TGTGCTAGTGGAAAGGCCACCGGAACCAACATGAACACTGAAGCTTTCTTT

D: NA
J: TRBJ1-2
size: few
V: TRBV6-5
CDR3: CASSYLLGGNYGYTF
DNA: TGTGCCAGCAGTTACCTCCTTGGCGGGAACTATGGCTACACCTTC

D: TRBD1
J: TRBJ2-5
size: few
V: TRBV2
CDR3: CASSQQQGKETQYF
DNA: TGTGCCAGCAGCCAACAACAGGGGAAAGAGACCCAGTACTTC

D: NA
J: TRBJ2-3
size: NA
V: TRBV5-6
CDR3: CASSLGRQLTQYF
DNA: TGTGCCAGCAGCTTGGGGCGGCAACTCACGCAGTATTTT

D: TRBD2
J: TRBJ2-5
size: many
V: TRBV9
CDR3: CASSVTSGGQETQYF
DNA: TGTGCCAGCAGCGTCACTAGCGGGGGCCAAGAGACCCAGTACTTC

D: NA
J: TRBJ2-3
size: many
V: TRBV14
CDR3: CASSPLSTDTQYF
DNA: TGTGCCAGCAGTCCCCTCTCTACAGATACGCAGTATTTT

D: NA
J: TRBJ2-2
size: NA
V: TRBV9
CDR3: CASSVGQSYTGELFF
DNA: TGTGCCAGCAGCGTAGGCCAGTCCTACACCGGGGAGCTGTTTTTT

D: TRBD1
J: TRBJ2-1
size: NA
V: TRBV7-3
CDR3: CASSLSWTGVNEQFF
DNA: TGTGCCAGCAGCTTAAGTTGGACAGGGGTCAATGAGCAGTTCTTC

D: NA
J: TRBJ1-5
size: many
V: TRBV20-1
CDR3: CSASDGGSQPQHF
DNA: TGCAGTGCGAGCGATGGCGGATCCCAGCCCCAGCATTTT

D: TRBD2
J: TRBJ2-5
size: many
V: TRBV11-2
CDR3: CASSYTGTSAETQYF
DNA: TGTGCCAGCAGCTACACCGGGACTAGCGCTGAGACCCAGTACTTC

D: NA
J: TRBJ1-2
size: few
V: TRBV20-1
CDR3: CSATPQVLYGYTF
DNA: TGCAGTGCGACCCCCCAGGTTCTCTATGGCTACACCTTC

D: NA
J: TRBJ2-2
size: many
V: TRBV11-2
CDR3: CASSLEGYNTGELFF
DNA: TGTGCCAGCAGCTTAGAGGGGTACAACACCGGGGAGCTGTTTTTT

D: TRBD2
J: TRBJ2-3
size: NA
V: TRBV28
CDR3: CASRTSGGYTDTQYF
DNA: TGTGCCAGCAGGACTAGCGGGGGGTACACAGATACGCAGTATTTT

D: NA
J: TRBJ1-6
size: many
V: TRBV7-2
CDR3: CASSLVLGYNSPLHF
DNA: TGTGCCAGCAGCTTAGTATTGGGGTATAATTCACCCCTCCACTTT

D: TRBD1
J: TRBJ2-3
size: few
V: TRBV20-1
CDR3: CSARDGTGKADTQYF
DNA: TGCAGTGCTAGAGACGGGACAGGGAAGGCAGATACGCAGTATTTT

D: NA
J: TRBJ2-3
size: NA
V: TRBV30
CDR3: CAWTPGTDTQYF
DNA: TGTGCCTGGACTCCGGGGACAGATACGCAGTATTTT

D: TRBD2
J: TRBJ2-2
size: many
V: TRBV3-1
CDR3: CASSPLAGATGELFF
DNA: TGTGCCAGCAGCCCCCTAGCGGGGGCGACCGGGGAGCTGTTTTTT

D: NA
J: TRBJ1-1
size: many
V: TRBV5-1
CDR3: CASSFYPTRGRRLNTEAFF
DNA: TGCGCCAGCAGCTTTTACCCAACCCGGGGACGGCGGTTGAACACTGAAGCTTTCTTT

D: TRBD1
J: TRBJ1-1
size: many
V: TRBV3-1
CDR3: CASSHRPVQGREAFF
DNA: TGTGCCAGCAGCCACAGGCCCGTACAGGGGAGGGAAGCTTTCTTT

D: NA
J: TRBJ1-1
size: many
V: TRBV19
CDR3: CASHGTYTEAFF
DNA: TGTGCCAGCCACGGGACGTACACTGAAGCTTTCTTT

D: TRBD2
J: TRBJ2-3
size: NA
V: TRBV7-9
CDR3: CASSFTTSGGEPSTDTQYF
DNA: TGTGCCAGCAGCTTCACGACTAGCGGGGGGGAACCCAGCACAGATACGCAGTATTTT

D: NA
J: TRBJ2-3
size: many
V: TRBV5-1
CDR3: CASSFKGGADTQYF
DNA: TGCGCCAGCAGCTTTAAGGGGGGCGCAGATACGCAGTATTTT

D: NA
J: TRBJ1-5
size: few
V: TRBV15
CDR3: CATSRVGEGIQPQHF
DNA: TGTGCCACCAGCAGAGTGGGGGAGGGGATTCAGCCCCAGCATTTT

D: TRBD1
J: TRBJ2-7
size: many
V: TRBV20-1
CDR3: CSASDRDYEQYF
DNA: TGCAGTGCTTCTGACAGGGACTACGAGCAGTACTTC

D: TRBD1
J: TRBJ1-5
size: NA
V: TRBV4-1
CDR3: CASSRSDRGGQPQHF
DNA: TGCGCCAGCAGCCGGAGTGACAGGGGGGGACAGCCCCAGCATTTT

D: TRBD2
J: TRBJ2-7
size: many
V: TRBV5-1
CDR3: CASSPGAGDYYEQYF
DNA: TGCGCCAGCAGCCCGGGAGCGGGGGACTACTACGAGCAGTACTTC

D: TRBD2
J: TRBJ2-4
size: many
V: TRBV20-1
CDR3: CSAWGGVIDKNIQYF
DNA: TGCAGTGCTTGGGGGGGGGTAATAGACAAAAACATTCAGTACTTC

D: TRBD2
J: TRBJ2-2
size: NA
V: TRBV7-2
CDR3: CASSTAGGAPWGTGELFF
DNA: TGTGCCAGCAGCACAGCGGGGGGGGCACCTTGGGGCACCGGGGAGCTGTTTTTT

D: NA
J: TRBJ1-6
size: many
V: TRBV5-1
CDR3: CASSLDDSPLHF
DNA: TGCGCCAGCAGCTTGGATGATTCACCCCTCCACTTT

D: NA
J: TRBJ2-2
size: few
V: TRBV9
CDR3: CASSRPTSAGELFF
DNA: TGTGCCAGCAGCCGCCCGACTAGTGCCGGGGAGCTGTTTTTT

D: NA
J: TRBJ2-5
size: many
V: TRBV7-2
CDR3: CASSPPYRGGGDF
DNA: TGTGCCAGCAGCCCACCATATAGGGGAGGGGGGGACTTC

D: NA
J: TRBJ1-6
size: many
V: TRBV6-2/TRBV6-3
CDR3: CASSWGPPGSPLHF
DNA: TGTGCCAGCAGTTGGGGGCCCCCAGGGTCACCCCTCCACTTT

D: NA
J: TRBJ2-3
size: NA
V: TRBV20-1
CDR3: CSARDRRVLTDTQYF
DNA: TGCAGTGCTAGAGATCGGAGGGTGTTGACAGATACGCAGTATTTT

D: TRBD2
J: TRBJ2-5
size: many
V: TRBV6-2/TRBV6-3
CDR3: CASRGLAGMMTQYF
DNA: TGTGCCAGCAGGGGACTAGCGGGGATGATGACCCAGTACTTC

D: NA
J: TRBJ1-1
size: many
V: TRBV6-2/TRBV6-3
CDR3: CASSWDLTTGLNTEAFF
DNA: TGTGCCAGCAGCTGGGACCTAACCACGGGCCTGAACACTGAAGCTTTCTTT

D: NA
J: TRBJ1-2
size: NA
V: TRBV4-3
CDR3: CASSQDLPNYGYTF
DNA: TGCGCCAGCAGCCAAGATCTACCGAACTATGGCTACACCTTC